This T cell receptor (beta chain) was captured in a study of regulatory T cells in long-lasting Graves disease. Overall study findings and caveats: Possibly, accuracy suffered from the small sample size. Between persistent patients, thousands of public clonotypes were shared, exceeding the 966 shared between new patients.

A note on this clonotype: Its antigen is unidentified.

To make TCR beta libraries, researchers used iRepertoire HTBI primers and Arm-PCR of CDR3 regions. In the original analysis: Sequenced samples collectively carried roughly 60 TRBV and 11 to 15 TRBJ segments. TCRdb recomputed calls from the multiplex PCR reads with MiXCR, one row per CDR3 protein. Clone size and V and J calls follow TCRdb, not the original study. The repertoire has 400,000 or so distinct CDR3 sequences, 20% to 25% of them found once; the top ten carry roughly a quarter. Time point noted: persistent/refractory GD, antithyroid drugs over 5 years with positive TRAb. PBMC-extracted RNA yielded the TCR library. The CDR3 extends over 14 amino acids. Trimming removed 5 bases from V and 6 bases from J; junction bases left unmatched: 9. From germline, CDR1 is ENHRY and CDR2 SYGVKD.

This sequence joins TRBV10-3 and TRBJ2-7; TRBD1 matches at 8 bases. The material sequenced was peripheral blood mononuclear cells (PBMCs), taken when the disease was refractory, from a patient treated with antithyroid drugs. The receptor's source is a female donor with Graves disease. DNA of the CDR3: TGTGCCATCAGTACCTTCGGACAGGGTGGCGAGCAGTACTTC. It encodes CAISTFGQGGEQYF.